The clone carrying this TCR beta chain was picked up many times. What it binds is unknown. The data are from a study of T cells after yellow fever vaccination. Overall study results and limits: In FACS-sorted repertoires, abundant clonotypes from the bulk population could appear as contaminants.

Germline V lookup: CDR1 DFQATT, CDR2 SNEGSKA (reference sequence). The length of the CDR3 is 18 residues. V lost 6 bases to trimming and J lost 0 bases; unmatched junction nucleotides: 10. In TCRdb, the 5' RACE reads were re-called with MiXCR into one record per CDR3 protein. The table shows over 150,000 distinct CDR3 sequences, with roughly 6.2% occurring only once. The chain is built from TRBV20-1 and TRBJ2-3; TRBD2 aligns across 15 bases. This clonotype was sampled from a man between 18 and 29 years old who received the YFV17D yellow fever vaccine. The sample was CD4+ T cells sorted from PBMCs, taken on the day of the first yellow fever vaccination. CDR3 in amino acids: CSARRGLAGGLSTDTQYF. The CDR3 bases are TGCAGTGCAAGGCGGGGACTAGCGGGGGGACTTAGCACAGATACGCAGTATTTT.